This section outlines one TCR beta chain sequence together with its context. The antigen is unknown. The libraries were made with immunoSEQ v3.0 at survey level. Data came from immunoSEQ multiplex PCR; TCRdb stores just in-frame clones and leaves some out. The table lists about 39,000 clones, around 85% of them singletons. The data derive from a study of long-term antiretroviral therapy in people with HIV. Study-level findings and limits: In samples taken after ART, diversity increased but remained below transplant donor control levels. Pre-ART expanded clones dominated the repertoire at every time point.

Amounts of roughly 0.95-11 million cryopreserved PBMC were held in the samples before DNA extraction. Sequencing used unsorted PBMCs, obtained 1.2 years after starting antiretroviral therapy. This TCR derives from a woman aged 45 to 65 with HIV.

Here the CDR3 reads CASSQIEGARYGYTF. In DNA form, the CDR3 reads TGTGCCAGCAGCCAAATTGAGGGGGCGCGGTATGGCTACACCTTC. The V and J genes are TRBV4-2 and TRBJ1-2, with 7 positions matching TRBD1. The length of the CDR3 is 15 residues. Trimming at V came to 2 bases and at J to 5 bases, leaving 8 bases not matched to a gene. Germline assignment: CDR1 LGHNA and CDR2 YNFKEQ.